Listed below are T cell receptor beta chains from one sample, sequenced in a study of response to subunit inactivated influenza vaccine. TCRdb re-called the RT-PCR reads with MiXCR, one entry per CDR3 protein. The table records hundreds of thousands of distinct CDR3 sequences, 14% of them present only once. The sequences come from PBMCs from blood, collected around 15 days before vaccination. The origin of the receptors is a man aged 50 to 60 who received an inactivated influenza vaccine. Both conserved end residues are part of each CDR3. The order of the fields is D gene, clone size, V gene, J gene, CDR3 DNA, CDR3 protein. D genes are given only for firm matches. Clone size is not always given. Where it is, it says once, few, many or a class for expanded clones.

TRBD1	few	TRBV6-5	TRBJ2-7	TGTGCCAGCAGTTACTCGATTAGGACAGGGGACGAGCAGTACTTC	CASSYSIRTGDEQYF
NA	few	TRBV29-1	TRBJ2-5	TGCAGCGTTGCCCCTGGGGGTGTAGAGACCCAGTACTTC	CSVAPGGVETQYF
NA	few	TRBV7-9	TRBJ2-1	TGTGCCAGCAGTTCAAAACACTTTTCCGGCTACAATGAGCAGTTCTTC	CASSSKHFSGYNEQFF
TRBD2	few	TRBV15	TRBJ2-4	TGTGCCACCAGCAGAACGGGACTAGCGGGAGGGCCCGGAAACATTCAGTACTTC	CATSRTGLAGGPGNIQYF
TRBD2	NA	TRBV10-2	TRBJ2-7	TGCGCCAGCAGTGATCACGGGGGGGCTAGGAACGAGCAGTACTTC	CASSDHGGARNEQYF
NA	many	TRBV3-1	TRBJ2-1	TGTGCCAGCAGCCAAACTAGGGCCTACAATGAGCAGTTCTTC	CASSQTRAYNEQFF
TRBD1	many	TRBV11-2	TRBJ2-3	TGTGCCAGCAGCTTAGAGGCCGGGACAGGGGGCATGGGTACGCAGTATTTT	CASSLEAGTGGMGTQYF
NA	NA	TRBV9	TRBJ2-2	TGTGCCAGCAGCCCGACCAGGGCGAACACCGGGGAGCTGTTTTTT	CASSPTRANTGELFF
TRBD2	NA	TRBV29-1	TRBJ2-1	TGCAGCGTTGACATACAGCGGGGGCGCCAATCAAGCTCCTACAATGAGCAGTTCTTC	CSVDIQRGRQSSSYNEQFF
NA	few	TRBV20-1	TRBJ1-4	TGCAGTGCTCAGCAGGGAAACCGTAATGAAAAACTGTTTTTT	CSAQQGNRNEKLFF
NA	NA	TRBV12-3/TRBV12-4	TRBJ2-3	TGTGCCAGCAGTTTTAGAAACGGAGGCAGCACAGATACGCAGTATTTT	CASSFRNGGSTDTQYF
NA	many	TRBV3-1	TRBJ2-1	TGTGCCAGCAGCCAAGTATCTAACCCAACCGGGAAGGGGTCCTACAATGAGCAGTTCTTC	CASSQVSNPTGKGSYNEQFF
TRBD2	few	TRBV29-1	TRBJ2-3	TGCAGCGTGTTAGGGACTAGCGGGGGCCGCACAGATACGCAGTATTTT	CSVLGTSGGRTDTQYF
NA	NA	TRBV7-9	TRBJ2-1	TGTGCCAGCAGCGCCGGGGGGCAGTTCTTC	CASSAGGQFF
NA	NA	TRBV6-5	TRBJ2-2	TGTGCCAGCAGTTACTCGCAGGGTATTGCCGGGGAGCTGTTTTTT	CASSYSQGIAGELFF
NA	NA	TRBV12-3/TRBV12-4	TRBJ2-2	TGTGCCAGCAGTCGGAGTGACGGGGAGCTGTTTTTT	CASSRSDGELFF
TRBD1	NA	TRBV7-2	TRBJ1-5	TGTGCCAGCAGCTTAGGGGACAGGGCTGGTCAGCCCCAGCATTTT	CASSLGDRAGQPQHF
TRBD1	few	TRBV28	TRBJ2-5	TGTGCCAGCAGTGTCCCCGGGACAGGGTCGAAGACCCAGTACTTC	CASSVPGTGSKTQYF
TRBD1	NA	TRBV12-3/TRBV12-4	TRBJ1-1	TGTGCCAGCAGTTCCGGGACAGCTGAAGCTTTCTTT	CASSSGTAEAFF
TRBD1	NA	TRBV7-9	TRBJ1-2	TGTGCCAGCAGCTTAACAGGGGGCTTGGATGGCTACACCTTC	CASSLTGGLDGYTF
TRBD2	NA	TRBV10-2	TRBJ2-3	TGCGCCAGCAGGAGGACTAGCGGGGGGAGCACAGATACGCAGTATTTT	CASRRTSGGSTDTQYF
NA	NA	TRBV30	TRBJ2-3	TGTGCCTACGGAATGGGGGCGAGAGATACGCAGTATTTT	CAYGMGARDTQYF
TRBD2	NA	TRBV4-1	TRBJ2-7	TGCGCCAGCAGCCGAAGCGGGGCCCAATTCGGTGAGCAGTACTTC	CASSRSGAQFGEQYF
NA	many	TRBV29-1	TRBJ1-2	TGCAGCGTTGAGCGGGGGTCCCGAGGAGGCTACACCTTC	CSVERGSRGGYTF
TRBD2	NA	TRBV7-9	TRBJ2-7	TGTGCCAGCAGCTTAACACTAGCGGGAGCCCACGAGCAGTACTTC	CASSLTLAGAHEQYF
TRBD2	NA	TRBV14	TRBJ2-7	TGTGCCAGCAGCCAAGACGCGGGAGGCTCCTACGAGCAGTACTTC	CASSQDAGGSYEQYF
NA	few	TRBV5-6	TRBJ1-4	TGTGCCAGCAGCGGGAACGGGGGGCTTGGTGAAAAACTGTTTTTT	CASSGNGGLGEKLFF
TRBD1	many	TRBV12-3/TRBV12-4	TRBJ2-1	TGTGCCTCGGGACAGAGTGACTACAATGAGCAGTTCTTC	CASGQSDYNEQFF